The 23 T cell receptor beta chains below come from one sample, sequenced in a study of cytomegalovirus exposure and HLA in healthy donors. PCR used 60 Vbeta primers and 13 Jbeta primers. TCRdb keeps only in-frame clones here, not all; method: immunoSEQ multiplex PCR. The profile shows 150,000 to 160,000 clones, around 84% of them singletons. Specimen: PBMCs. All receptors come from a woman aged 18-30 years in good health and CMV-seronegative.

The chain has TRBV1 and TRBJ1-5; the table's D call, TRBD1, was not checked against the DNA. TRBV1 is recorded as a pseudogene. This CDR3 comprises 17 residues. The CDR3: CTSSQWTGGNSNQPQHF. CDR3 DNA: TGCACCAGCAGCCAATGGACAGGGGGGAATAGCAATCAGCCCCAGCATTTT.

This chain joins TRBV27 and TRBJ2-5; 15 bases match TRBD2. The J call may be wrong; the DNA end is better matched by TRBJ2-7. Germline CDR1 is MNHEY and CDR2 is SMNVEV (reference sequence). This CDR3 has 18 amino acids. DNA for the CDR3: TGTGCCAGCAGTTTTCGGACTAGCGGGAGGGGACGGTTCTACGAGCAGTACTTC. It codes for CASSFRTSGRGRFYEQYF.

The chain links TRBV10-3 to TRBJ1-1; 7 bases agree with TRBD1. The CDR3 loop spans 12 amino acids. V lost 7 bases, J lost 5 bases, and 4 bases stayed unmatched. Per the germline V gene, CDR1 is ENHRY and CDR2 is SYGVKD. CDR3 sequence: CAITPGGTEAFF. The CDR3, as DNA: TGTGCCATCACCCCAGGGGGGACTGAAGCTTTCTTT.

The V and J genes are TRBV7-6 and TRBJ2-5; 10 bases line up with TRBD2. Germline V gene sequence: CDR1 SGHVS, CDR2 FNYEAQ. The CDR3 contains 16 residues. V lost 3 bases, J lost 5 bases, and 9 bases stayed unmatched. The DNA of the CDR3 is TGTGCCAGCAGCTTCGGCAGCGGGGGGGCTGGGGAGACCCAGTACTTC. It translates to CASSFGSGGAGETQYF.

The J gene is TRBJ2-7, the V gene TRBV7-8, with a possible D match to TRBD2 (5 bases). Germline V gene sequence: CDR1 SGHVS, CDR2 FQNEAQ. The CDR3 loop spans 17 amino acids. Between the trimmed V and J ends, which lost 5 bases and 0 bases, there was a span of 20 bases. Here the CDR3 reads CASSPKRGPKSSYEQYF. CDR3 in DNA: TGTGCCAGCAGCCCGAAGAGAGGGCCCAAGAGCTCCTACGAGCAGTACTTC.

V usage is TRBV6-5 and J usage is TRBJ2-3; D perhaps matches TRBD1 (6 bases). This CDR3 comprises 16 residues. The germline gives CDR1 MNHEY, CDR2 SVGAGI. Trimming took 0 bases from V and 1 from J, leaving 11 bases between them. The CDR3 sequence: CASSYSVNRGTDTQYF. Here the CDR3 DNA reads TGTGCCAGCAGTTACTCAGTTAACAGGGGCACAGATACGCAGTATTTT.

The CDR3 bases are TGTGCCAGTAGTGGGGCAGACCACTACGAGCAGTACTTC. It codes for CASSGADHYEQYF. This chain links TRBV19 with TRBJ2-7, with TRBD1 as a possible D gene (5 bases). V shed 5 bases and J shed 3 bases, with 11 bases lying between them. Per the germline V gene, CDR1 is LNHDA and CDR2 is SQIVND (reference sequence). The CDR3 length is 13 residues. Using reference TRBV19 and TRBJ2-7 for the parts outside the CDR3, the full variable domain is DGGITQSPKYLFRKEGQNVTLSCEQNLNHDAMYWYRQDPGQGLRLIYYSQIVNDFQKGDIAEGYSVSREKKESFPLTVTSAQKNPTAFYLCASSGADHYEQYFGPGTRLTVT.

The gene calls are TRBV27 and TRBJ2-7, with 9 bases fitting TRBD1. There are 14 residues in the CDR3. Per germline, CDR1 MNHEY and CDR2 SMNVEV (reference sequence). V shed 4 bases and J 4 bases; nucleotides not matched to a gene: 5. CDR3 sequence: CASSSGQGIYEQYF. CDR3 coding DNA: TGTGCCAGCAGTTCAGGACAGGGGATATACGAGCAGTACTTC.

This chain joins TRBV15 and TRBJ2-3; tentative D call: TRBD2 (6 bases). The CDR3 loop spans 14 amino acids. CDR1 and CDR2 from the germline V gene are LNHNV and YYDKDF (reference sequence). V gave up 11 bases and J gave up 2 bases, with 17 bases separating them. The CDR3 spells CAADPGLYTDTQYF. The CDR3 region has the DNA TGTGCCGCCGACCCGGGACTCTACACAGATACGCAGTATTTT.

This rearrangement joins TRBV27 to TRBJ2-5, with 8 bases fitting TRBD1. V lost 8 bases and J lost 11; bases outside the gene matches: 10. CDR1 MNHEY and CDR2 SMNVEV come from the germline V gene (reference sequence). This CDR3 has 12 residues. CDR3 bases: TGTGCCAGCGGTGGGCCAGGGGGCCAGCAGTACTTC. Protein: CASGGPGGQQYF.

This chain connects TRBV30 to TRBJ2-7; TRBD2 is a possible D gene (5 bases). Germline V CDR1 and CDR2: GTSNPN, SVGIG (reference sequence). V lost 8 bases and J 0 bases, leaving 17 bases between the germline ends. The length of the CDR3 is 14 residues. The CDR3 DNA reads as TGTGCCGGACGAGCGGAGGCCTACTCCTACGAGCAGTACTTC. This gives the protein CAGRAEAYSYEQYF.

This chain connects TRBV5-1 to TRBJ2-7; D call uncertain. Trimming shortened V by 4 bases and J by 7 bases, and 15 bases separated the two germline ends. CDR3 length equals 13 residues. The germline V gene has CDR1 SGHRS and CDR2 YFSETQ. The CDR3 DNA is TGCGCCAGCAGCGAACCGGGTGGTAAGGAGCAGTACTTC. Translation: CASSEPGGKEQYF. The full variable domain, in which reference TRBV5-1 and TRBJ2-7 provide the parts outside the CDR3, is KAGVTQTPRYLIKTRGQQVTLSCSPISGHRSVSWYQQTPGQGLQFLFEYFSETQRNKGNFPGRFSGRQFSNSRSEMNVSTLELGDSALYLCASSEPGGKEQYFGPGTRLTVT.

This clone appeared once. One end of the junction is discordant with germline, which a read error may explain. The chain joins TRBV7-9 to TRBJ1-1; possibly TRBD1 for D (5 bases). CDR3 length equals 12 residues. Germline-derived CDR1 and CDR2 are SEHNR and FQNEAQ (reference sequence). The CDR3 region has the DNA TGTTCCAGCAGCTTCTCGACAGTTGAAGCTTTCTTT. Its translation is CSSSFSTVEAFF.

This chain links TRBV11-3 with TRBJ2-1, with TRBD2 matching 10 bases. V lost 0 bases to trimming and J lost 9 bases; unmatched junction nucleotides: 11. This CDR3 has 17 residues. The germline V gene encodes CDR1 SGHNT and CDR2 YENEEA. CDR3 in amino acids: CASSLDTASGSGFEQFF. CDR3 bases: TGTGCCAGCAGCTTAGATACTGCTAGCGGGAGCGGGTTTGAGCAGTTCTTC.

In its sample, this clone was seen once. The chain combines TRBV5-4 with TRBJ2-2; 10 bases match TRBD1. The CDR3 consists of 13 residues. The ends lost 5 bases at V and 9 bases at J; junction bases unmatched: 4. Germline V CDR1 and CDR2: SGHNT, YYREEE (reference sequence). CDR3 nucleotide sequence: TGTGCCAGCAGGAGGGACAGGGGAAGGGAGCTGTTTTTT. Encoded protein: CASRRDRGRELFF.

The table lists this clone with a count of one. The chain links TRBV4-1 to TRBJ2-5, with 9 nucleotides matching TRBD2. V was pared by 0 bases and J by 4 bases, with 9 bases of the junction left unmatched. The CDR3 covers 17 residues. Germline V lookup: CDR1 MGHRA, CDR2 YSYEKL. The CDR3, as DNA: TGCGCCAGCAGCCAAGATTTGCAGCGGGAGGACGGAGAGACCCAGTACTTC. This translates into CASSQDLQREDGETQYF.

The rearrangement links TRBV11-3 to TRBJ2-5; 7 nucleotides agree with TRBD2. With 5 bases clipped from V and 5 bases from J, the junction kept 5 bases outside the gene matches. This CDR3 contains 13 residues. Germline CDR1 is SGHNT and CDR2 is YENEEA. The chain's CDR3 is CASSRTSLETQYF. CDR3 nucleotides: TGTGCCAGCAGCCGGACTAGTTTGGAGACCCAGTACTTC.

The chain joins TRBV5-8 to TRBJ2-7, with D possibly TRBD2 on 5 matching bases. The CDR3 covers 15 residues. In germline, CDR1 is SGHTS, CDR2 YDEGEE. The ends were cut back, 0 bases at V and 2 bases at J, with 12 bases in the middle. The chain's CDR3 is CASSLARTLPYEQYF. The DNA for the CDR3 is TGTGCCAGCAGCTTGGCCAGGACTCTACCCTACGAGCAGTACTTC.

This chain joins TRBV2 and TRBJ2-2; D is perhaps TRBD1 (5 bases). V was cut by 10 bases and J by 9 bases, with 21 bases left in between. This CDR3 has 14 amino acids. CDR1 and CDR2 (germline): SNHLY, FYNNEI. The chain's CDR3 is CATSPTSTARELFF. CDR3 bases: TGTGCCACCAGCCCCACTTCGACAGCTAGGGAGCTGTTTTTT.

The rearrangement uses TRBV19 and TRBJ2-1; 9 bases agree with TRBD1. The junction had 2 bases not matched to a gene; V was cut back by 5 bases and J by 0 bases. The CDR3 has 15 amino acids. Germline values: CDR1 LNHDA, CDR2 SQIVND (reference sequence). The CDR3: CASSADRGSYNEQFF. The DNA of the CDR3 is TGTGCCAGTAGTGCGGACAGGGGCTCCTACAATGAGCAGTTCTTC. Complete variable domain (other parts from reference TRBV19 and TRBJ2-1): DGGITQSPKYLFRKEGQNVTLSCEQNLNHDAMYWYRQDPGQGLRLIYYSQIVNDFQKGDIAEGYSVSREKKESFPLTVTSAQKNPTAFYLCASSADRGSYNEQFFGPGTRLTVL.

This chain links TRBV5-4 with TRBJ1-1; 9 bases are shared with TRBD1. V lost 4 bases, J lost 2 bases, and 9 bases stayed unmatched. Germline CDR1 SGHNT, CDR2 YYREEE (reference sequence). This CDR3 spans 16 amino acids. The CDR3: CASSRRQGGPNTEAFF. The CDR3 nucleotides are TGTGCCAGCAGCCGCAGACAGGGGGGACCTAACACTGAAGCTTTCTTT.

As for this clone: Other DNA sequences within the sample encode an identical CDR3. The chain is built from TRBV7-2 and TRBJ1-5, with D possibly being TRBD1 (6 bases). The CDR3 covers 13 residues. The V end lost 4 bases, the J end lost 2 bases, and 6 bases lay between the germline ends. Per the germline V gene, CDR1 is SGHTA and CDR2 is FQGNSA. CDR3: CASSYRGNQPQHF. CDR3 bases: TGTGCCAGCAGCTACAGGGGCAATCAGCCCCAGCATTTT.

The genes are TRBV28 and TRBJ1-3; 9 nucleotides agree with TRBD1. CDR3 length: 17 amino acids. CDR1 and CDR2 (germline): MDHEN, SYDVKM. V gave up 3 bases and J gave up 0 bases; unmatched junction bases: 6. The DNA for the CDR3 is TGTGCCAGCAGTTTGATAGGGACAGGGAACTCTGGAAACACCATATATTTT. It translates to CASSLIGTGNSGNTIYF.